This T cell receptor (beta chain) came from a study of shared clonotypes between healthy human individuals. Concerning this clone itself: Its antigen is not identified.

DNA at about 210 ng, 30,000 or so T cell genomes, went into sorted-subset replicate PCRs. Profiling relied on immunoSEQ multiplex PCR, and the TCRdb table lists in-frame clones only, not all of them. The table has roughly 2,000,000 clones, about 95% seen once. Positive CCR7 selection of CD45RO-negative cells yielded the naive CD8 cells, and terminally differentiated effector memory CD45RA+ cells were excluded. HIV-negative, healthy adults without recent acute infections or vaccinations were the donors. Whole-study findings and limits: Non-shared clonotypes showed lower generation probabilities than clonotypes common to all four donors.

Sequenced input: naive CD8+ T cells sorted from blood. This TCR was sampled from a man aged 18 to 30 in good health.

CDR3 nucleotide sequence: TGTGCCAGCAGCCCACTTGAAGGACTAGCGCCCAAGCCGGAGACCCAGTACTTC. Its translation is CASSPLEGLAPKPETQYF. The rearrangement joins TRBV7-9 to TRBJ2-5; TRBD2 matches 9 bases. The length of the CDR3 is 18 residues. CDR1 and CDR2 (germline): SEHNR, FQNEAQ (reference sequence). V gave up 5 bases and J gave up 5 bases; unmatched junction bases: 18.